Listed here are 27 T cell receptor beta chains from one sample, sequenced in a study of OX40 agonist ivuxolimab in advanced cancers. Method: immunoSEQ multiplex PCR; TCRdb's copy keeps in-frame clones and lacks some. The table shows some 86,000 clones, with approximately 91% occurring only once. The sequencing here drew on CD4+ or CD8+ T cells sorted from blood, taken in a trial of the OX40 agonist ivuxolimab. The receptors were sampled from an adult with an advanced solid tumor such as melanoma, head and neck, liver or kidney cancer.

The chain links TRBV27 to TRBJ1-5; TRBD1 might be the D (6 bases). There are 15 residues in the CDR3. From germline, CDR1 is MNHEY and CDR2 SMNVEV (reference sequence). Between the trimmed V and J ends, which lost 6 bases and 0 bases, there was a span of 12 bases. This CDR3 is CASRSLQGSNQPQHF. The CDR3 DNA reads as TGTGCCAGCAGATCCCTACAGGGTAGCAATCAGCCCCAGCATTTT.

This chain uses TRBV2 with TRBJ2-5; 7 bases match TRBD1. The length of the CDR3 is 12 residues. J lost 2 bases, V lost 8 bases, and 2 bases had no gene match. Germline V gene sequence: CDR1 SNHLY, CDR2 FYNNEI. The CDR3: CASQTGQETQYF. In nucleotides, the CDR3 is TGTGCCAGCCAGACAGGGCAAGAGACCCAGTACTTC.

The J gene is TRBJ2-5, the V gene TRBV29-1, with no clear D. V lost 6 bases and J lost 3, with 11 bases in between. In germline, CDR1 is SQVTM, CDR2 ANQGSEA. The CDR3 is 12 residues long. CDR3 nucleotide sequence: TGCAGCGTGGCCGGGTGGGAAGAGACCCAGTACTTC. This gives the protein CSVAGWEETQYF.

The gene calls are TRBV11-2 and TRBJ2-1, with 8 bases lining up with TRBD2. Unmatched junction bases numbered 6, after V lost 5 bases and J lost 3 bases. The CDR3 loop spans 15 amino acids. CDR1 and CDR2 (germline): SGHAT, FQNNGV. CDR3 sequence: CASSLGLESYNEQFF. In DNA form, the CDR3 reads TGTGCCAGCAGCCTGGGACTAGAAAGCTACAATGAGCAGTTCTTC. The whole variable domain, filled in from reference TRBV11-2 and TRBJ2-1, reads EAGVAQSPRYKIIEKRQSVAFWCNPISGHATLYWYQQILGQGPKLLIQFQNNGVVDDSQLPKDRFSAERLKGVDSTLKIQPAKLEDSAVYLCASSLGLESYNEQFFGPGTRLTVL.

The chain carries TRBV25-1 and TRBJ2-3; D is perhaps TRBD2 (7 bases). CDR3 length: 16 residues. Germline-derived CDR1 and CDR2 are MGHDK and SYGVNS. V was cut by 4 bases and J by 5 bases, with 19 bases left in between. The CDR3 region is CASSGPQGGREDTQYF. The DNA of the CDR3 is TGTGCCAGCAGTGGACCACAGGGTGGGAGGGAAGATACGCAGTATTTT.

In DNA form, the CDR3 reads TGTGCCAGCAGCTTAGCTGGGTTGCATGGCTACACCTTC. It is translated as CASSLAGLHGYTF. This chain links TRBV7-9 with TRBJ1-2; D call uncertain. V lost 0 bases, J lost 6 bases, and 8 bases lay in between. The length of the CDR3 is 13 residues. Germline-derived CDR1 and CDR2 are SEHNR and FQNEAQ (reference sequence).

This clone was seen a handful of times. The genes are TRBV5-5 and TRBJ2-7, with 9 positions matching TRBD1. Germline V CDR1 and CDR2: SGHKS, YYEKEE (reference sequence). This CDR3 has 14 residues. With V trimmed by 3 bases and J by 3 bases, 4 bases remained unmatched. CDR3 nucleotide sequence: TGTGCCAGCAGCTACCGGGACAGGGACTACGAGCAGTACTTC. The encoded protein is CASSYRDRDYEQYF.

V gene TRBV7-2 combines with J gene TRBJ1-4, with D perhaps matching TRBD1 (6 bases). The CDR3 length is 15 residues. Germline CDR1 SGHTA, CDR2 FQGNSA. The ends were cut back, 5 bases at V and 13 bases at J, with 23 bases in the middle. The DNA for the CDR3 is TGTGCCAGCAGCCGAGTGGACAGCTTCAACGTGGGACTGTTTTTT. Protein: CASSRVDSFNVGLFF.

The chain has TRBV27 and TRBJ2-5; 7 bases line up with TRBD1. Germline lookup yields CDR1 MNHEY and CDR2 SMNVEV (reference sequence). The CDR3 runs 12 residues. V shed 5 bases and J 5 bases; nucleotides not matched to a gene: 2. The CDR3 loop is CASSQQGETQYF. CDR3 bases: TGTGCCAGCAGTCAACAGGGGGAGACCCAGTACTTC.

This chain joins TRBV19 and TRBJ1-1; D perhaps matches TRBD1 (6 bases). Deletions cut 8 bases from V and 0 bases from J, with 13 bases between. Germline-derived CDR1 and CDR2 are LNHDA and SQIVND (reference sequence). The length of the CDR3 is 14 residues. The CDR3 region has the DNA TGTGCCAGTGGAGCGCAGGGGATGAACACTGAAGCTTTCTTT. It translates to CASGAQGMNTEAFF.

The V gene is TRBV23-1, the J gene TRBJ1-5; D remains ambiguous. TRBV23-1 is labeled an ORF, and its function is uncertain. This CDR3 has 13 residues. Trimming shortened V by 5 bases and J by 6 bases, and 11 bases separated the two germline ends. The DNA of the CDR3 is TGCGCCAGCAGTGATGTACGAGCTCAGCCCCAGCATTTT. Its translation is CASSDVRAQPQHF.

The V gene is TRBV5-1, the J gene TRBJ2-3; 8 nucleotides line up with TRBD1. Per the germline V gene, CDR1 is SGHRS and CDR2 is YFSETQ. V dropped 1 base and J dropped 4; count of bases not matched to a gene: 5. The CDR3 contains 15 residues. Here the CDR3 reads CASSLQGTGPDTQYF. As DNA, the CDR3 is TGCGCCAGCAGCTTGCAAGGGACAGGACCAGATACGCAGTATTTT.

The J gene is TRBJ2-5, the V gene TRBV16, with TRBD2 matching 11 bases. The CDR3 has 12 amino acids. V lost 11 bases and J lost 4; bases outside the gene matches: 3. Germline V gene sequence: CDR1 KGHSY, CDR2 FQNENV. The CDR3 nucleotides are TGTGCCGCGGGGACTAGCGGAGAGACCCAGTACTTC. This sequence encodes CAAGTSGETQYF.

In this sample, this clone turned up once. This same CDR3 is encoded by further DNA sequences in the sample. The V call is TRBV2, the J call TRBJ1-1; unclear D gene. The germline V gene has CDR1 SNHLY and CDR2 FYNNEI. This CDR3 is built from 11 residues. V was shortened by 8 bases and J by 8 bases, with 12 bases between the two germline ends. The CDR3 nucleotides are TGTGCCAGCCGATGGACGGTCGAAGCTTTCTTT. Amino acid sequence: CASRWTVEAFF. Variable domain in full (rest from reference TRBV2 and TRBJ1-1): EPEVTQTPSHQVTQMGQEVILRCVPISNHLYFYWYRQILGQKVEFLVSFYNNEISEKSEIFDDQFSVERPDGSNFTLKIRSTKLEDSAMYFCASRWTVEAFFGQGTRLTVV.

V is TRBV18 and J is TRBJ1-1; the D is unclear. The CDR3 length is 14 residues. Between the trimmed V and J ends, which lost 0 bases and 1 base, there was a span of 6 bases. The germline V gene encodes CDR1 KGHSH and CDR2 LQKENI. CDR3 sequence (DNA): TGTGCCAGCTCACCACCGATGGGGAACACTGAAGCTTTCTTT. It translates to CASSPPMGNTEAFF.

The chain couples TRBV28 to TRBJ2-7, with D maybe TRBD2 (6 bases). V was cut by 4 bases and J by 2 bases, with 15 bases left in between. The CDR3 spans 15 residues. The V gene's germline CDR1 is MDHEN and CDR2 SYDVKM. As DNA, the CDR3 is TGTGCCAGCAGTTCACCCGGGACTGGGACCTACGAGCAGTACTTC. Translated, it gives CASSSPGTGTYEQYF.

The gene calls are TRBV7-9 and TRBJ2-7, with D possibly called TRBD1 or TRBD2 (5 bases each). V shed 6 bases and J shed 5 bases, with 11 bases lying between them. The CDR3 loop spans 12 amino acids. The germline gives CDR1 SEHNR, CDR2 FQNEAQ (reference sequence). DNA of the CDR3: TGTGCCAGCAGGTTAACGGGGCACGAGCAGTACTTC. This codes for CASRLTGHEQYF. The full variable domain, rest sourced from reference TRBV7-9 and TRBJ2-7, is DTGVSQNPRHKITKRGQNVTFRCDPISEHNRLYWYRQTLGQGPEFLTYFQNEAQLEKSRLLSDRFSAERPKGSFSTLEIQRTEQGDSAMYLCASRLTGHEQYFGPGTRLTVT.

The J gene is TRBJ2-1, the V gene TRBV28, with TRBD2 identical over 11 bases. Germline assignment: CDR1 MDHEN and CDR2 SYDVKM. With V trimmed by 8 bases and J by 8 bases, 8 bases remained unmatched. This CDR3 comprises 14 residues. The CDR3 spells CASRLAGYADEQFF. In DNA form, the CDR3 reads TGTGCCAGCCGACTAGCGGGATACGCCGATGAGCAGTTCTTC.

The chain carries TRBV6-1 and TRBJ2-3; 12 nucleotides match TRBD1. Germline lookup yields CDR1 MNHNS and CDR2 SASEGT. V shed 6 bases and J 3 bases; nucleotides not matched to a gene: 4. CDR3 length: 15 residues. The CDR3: CASREGQGATDTQYF. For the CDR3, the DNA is TGTGCCAGCAGGGAGGGACAGGGGGCTACAGATACGCAGTATTTT.

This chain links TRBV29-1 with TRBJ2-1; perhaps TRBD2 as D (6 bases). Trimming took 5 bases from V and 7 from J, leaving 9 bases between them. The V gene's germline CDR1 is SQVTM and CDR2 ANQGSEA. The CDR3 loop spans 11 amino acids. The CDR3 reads CSVRLGNEQFF. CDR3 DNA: TGCAGCGTTAGACTAGGGAATGAGCAGTTCTTC.

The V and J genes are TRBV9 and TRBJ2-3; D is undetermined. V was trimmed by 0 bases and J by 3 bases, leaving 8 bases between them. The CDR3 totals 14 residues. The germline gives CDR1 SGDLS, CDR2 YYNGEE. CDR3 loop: CASSVAGVTDTQYF. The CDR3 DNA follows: TGTGCCAGCAGCGTAGCTGGGGTTACAGATACGCAGTATTTT.

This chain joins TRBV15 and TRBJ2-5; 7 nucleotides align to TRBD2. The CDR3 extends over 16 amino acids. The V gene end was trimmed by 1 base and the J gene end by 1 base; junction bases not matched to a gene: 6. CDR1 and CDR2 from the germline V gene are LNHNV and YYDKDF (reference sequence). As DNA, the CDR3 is TGTGCCACCAGCAGAGGATCCGAGCGGGGCCAAGAGACCCAGTACTTC. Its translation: CATSRGSERGQETQYF.

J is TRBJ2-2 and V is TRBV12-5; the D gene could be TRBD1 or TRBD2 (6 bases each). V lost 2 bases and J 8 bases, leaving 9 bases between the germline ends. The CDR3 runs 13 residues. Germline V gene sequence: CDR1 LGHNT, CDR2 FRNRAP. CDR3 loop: CASGLRGPGELFF. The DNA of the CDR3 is TGTGCTAGTGGTTTGCGGGGGCCTGGGGAGCTGTTTTTT.

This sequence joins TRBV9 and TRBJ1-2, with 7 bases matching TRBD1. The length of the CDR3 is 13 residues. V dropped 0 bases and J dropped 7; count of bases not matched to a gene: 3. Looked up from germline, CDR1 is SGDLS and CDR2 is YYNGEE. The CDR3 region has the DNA TGTGCCAGCAGCGTAGAGGGGGCTGGTGGCTACACCTTC. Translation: CASSVEGAGGYTF.

The CDR3 coding sequence is TGTGCCAGCAACACAGGGCCCGGGGAGCTGTTTTTT. Its translation is CASNTGPGELFF. The chain combines TRBV28 with TRBJ2-2, with D possibly being TRBD1 (6 bases). The CDR3 runs to 12 residues. Trimming cost V 7 bases and J 6 bases, with 9 bases left between them. Germline CDR1 reads MDHEN; CDR2 reads SYDVKM.

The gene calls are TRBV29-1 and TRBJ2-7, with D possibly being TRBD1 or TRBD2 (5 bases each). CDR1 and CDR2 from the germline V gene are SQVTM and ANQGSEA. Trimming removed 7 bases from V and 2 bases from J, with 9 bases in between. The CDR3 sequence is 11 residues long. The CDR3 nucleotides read TGCAGCGCCGGGACGGCCTACGAGCAGTACTTC. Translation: CSAGTAYEQYF.

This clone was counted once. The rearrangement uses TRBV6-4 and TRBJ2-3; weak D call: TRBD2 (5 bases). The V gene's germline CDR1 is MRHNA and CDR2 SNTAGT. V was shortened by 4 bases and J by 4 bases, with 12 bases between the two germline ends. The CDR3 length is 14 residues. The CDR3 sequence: CASSVAAGSDTQYF. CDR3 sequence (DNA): TGTGCCAGCAGTGTTGCGGCGGGCTCAGATACGCAGTATTTT.